The rows below give T cell receptor beta chains drawn from one sample of a study of shared clonotypes between healthy human individuals. This table comes from immunoSEQ multiplex PCR, and its TCRdb copy is limited to in-frame clones, with some not included. Here the sample spans approximately 2.5 million clones, roughly 93% being singletons. Sample: naive CD4+ T cells from PBMCs. These receptors originate from a man aged 18-30 years in good health. Some clones in this sample may be carry-over from other donors' samples. Each CDR3 is given with its conserved first and last residue. D genes are given only for firm matches. A clone size is listed for some rows: how often the clone was seen (once, few, many), or a class if it is expanded.

V,D,J,size,DNA,CDR3
TRBV18,TRBD1,TRBJ2-3,.,TGTGCCAGCTCATCACAGGGGGCGAGCACAGATACGCAGTATTTT,CASSSQGASTDTQYF
TRBV30,.,TRBJ1-6,.,TGTGCCTGTGCCGGGATTAATAATTCACCCCTCCACTTT,CACAGINNSPLHF
TRBV6-5,TRBD1,TRBJ1-1,.,TGTGCCAGCAGCCCGGGACAGGTTGTAAACACTGAAGCTTTCTTT,CASSPGQVVNTEAFF
TRBV6-6,.,TRBJ2-7,.,TGTGCCAGCGGGTCGGGACGGACCTACGAGCAGTACTTC,CASGSGRTYEQYF
TRBV7-8,.,TRBJ2-1,.,TGTGCCAGCCTACTTATTACGCCTTCGAGCTCCTACAATGAGCAGTTCTTC,CASLLITPSSSYNEQFF
TRBV7-9,.,TRBJ2-7,.,TGTGCCAGCAGCTTAGGGGGGGATCCCTACGAGCAGTACTTC,CASSLGGDPYEQYF
TRBV5-1,TRBD1,TRBJ1-5,once,TGCGCCAGCAGCCCCGGGACAGGGAGGTTTGGCAATCAGCCCCAGCATTTT,CASSPGTGRFGNQPQHF
TRBV6-1,.,TRBJ2-2,once,TGTGCCAGCAGTGACCTGCGACAGAACACCGGGGAGCTGTTTTTT,CASSDLRQNTGELFF
TRBV18,TRBD1,TRBJ1-5,.,TGTGCCAGCTCACCCCAGGGGACAGGGGTTCAGCCCCAGCATTTT,CASSPQGTGVQPQHF
TRBV28,TRBD1,TRBJ2-7,.,TGTGCCAGCAGTCCCCGGGACAGGAAAACCTACGAGCAGTACTTC,CASSPRDRKTYEQYF
TRBV6-1,.,TRBJ2-7,.,TGTGCCAGCAGTGGTCAGGGAACCTACGAGCAGTACTTC,CASSGQGTYEQYF
TRBV7-3,.,TRBJ2-5,.,TGTGCCAGCAGCTTATCGGTGCTGGAGACCCAGTACTTC,CASSLSVLETQYF
TRBV29-1,.,TRBJ2-7,.,TGCAGCGCCCTAACCGGGACGGTAACCTACGAGCAGTACTTC,CSALTGTVTYEQYF
TRBV7-2,TRBD2,TRBJ2-5,.,TGTGCCAGCACCTTTGTCCCTAGCGGGAGTATAACCCAGTACTTC,CASTFVPSGSITQYF
TRBV28,TRBD1,TRBJ2-5,.,TGTGCCAGCAGCACCCGACAGGGCTATCAAGAGACCCAGTACTTC,CASSTRQGYQETQYF
TRBV14,TRBD2,TRBJ2-1,.,TGTGCCAGCAGCCACCGCTCTAGCGGGAGGGCCCACAATGAGCAGTTCTTC,CASSHRSSGRAHNEQFF
TRBV7-9,TRBD2,TRBJ2-7,.,TGTGCCAGCAGCTTAGGAGCGGGAGGGACCTACGAGCAGTACTTC,CASSLGAGGTYEQYF
TRBV6-1,TRBD1,TRBJ1-5,.,TGTGCCAGCGGGCTTCCAGGGGGCATCGGTTCGGCCCAGCATTTT,CASGLPGGIGSAQHF
TRBV7-2,TRBD2,TRBJ2-1,.,TGTGCCAGCAGCCCGAGACTAGCGGGAGACTACAATGAGCAGTTCTTC,CASSPRLAGDYNEQFF
TRBV6-5,.,TRBJ2-7,.,TGTGCCAGCAGTTACTGGCGGAACTCCTACGAGCAGTACTTC,CASSYWRNSYEQYF
TRBV7-3,.,TRBJ2-5,.,TGTGCCAGCAGCTTAGACTCCCAAGAGACCCAGTACTTC,CASSLDSQETQYF
TRBV29-1,.,TRBJ2-7,.,TGCAGCGTTGACAGCGGCTTGGGCTACGAGCAGTACTTC,CSVDSGLGYEQYF
TRBV7-2,.,TRBJ2-5,.,TGTGCCAGCTCTTCACGTTTTTGGACACCGACCTTTGTCTCGGAGACCCAGTACTTC,CASSSRFWTPTFVSETQYF
TRBV29-1,.,TRBJ1-1,.,TGCAGCGGGGGGACGGCAATTGAAGCTTTCTTT,CSGGTAIEAFF
TRBV28,.,TRBJ2-7,.,TGTGCCAGCAGTCCCGCAGGGAGCCGGCACGAGCAGTACTTC,CASSPAGSRHEQYF
TRBV7-9,TRBD1,TRBJ2-3,.,TGTGCCAGCAGATTGGGACAGGGCGCAGATACGCAGTATTTT,CASRLGQGADTQYF
TRBV10-3,.,TRBJ1-4,few,TGTGCCACCCGGGATGAAAAACTGTTTTTT,CATRDEKLFF
TRBV7-8,.,TRBJ2-7,.,TGTGCCAGCAGCCTAGATAGGGACAGAGATACTAGCAGGTACTTC,CASSLDRDRDTSRYF
TRBV7-2,TRBD2,TRBJ2-1,.,TGTGCCAGCAGCTTCCTCGGACTAGCGGGGGGCAATGAGCAGTTCTTC,CASSFLGLAGGNEQFF
TRBV5-1,.,TRBJ1-1,.,TGCGCCAGCAGCTTAGGGCCGTCGGGAGAGAACACTGAAGCTTTCTTT,CASSLGPSGENTEAFF
TRBV10-3,.,TRBJ1-1,.,TGTGCCATCAGTGGAGGGGGGGGGAACACTGAAGCTTTCTTT,CAISGGGGNTEAFF
TRBV7-2,.,TRBJ1-2,.,TGTGCCAGCAGCTTAGGATGGGGTTTTGATGGCTACACCTTC,CASSLGWGFDGYTF
TRBV19,.,TRBJ1-1,once,TGTGCCAGTAGTATAGATGGGTCGGCGAACACTGAAGCTTTCTTT,CASSIDGSANTEAFF
TRBV4-2,.,TRBJ2-2,.,TGTGCCAGCAGCCAAGGTGATTTTTCCACCGGGGAGCTGTTTTTT,CASSQGDFSTGELFF
TRBV5-1,.,TRBJ1-3,.,TGCGCCAGCAGCTTGGAAGTGAGCTCTGGAAACACCATATATTTT,CASSLEVSSGNTIYF
TRBV28,.,TRBJ2-7,.,TGTGCCAGCAGTTTGGAGCGCCCCCCTTATGGGCAGTACTTC,CASSLERPPYGQYF
TRBV5-1,.,TRBJ1-4,.,TGCGCCAGCAGCTTGGGGCCCACTAATGAAAAACTGTTTTTT,CASSLGPTNEKLFF
TRBV15,TRBD1,TRBJ2-7,.,TGTGCCACCAGCAGAGATAAAACAGGGGGCCAGTACGAGCAGTACTTC,CATSRDKTGGQYEQYF
TRBV28,.,TRBJ1-2,.,TGTGCCAGCAGCGCCGGACAGTATGGCTACACCTTC,CASSAGQYGYTF
TRBV29-1,.,TRBJ1-1,.,TGCAGCGTTGTCAGGGCCGAGGAAGCTTTCTTT,CSVVRAEEAFF